The clone carrying this TCR beta chain was observed a handful of times. Its specificity is unknown. V was trimmed by 3 bases and J by 0 bases, leaving 11 bases between them. The CDR3 extends over 14 amino acids. Germline CDR1 and CDR2: DFQATT and SNEGSKA (reference sequence). This record belongs to a study of T-cell memory formation after mild COVID-19. Study information: TCR clusters were mostly confined to one donor each.

Regarding the study as a whole: CD4+ contracting clones were mainly CM and EM; CD8+ ones, EMRA. Whereas later expanders leaned CD4+, clones contracting day 15 to 85 showed a balanced CD4/CD8 makeup.

TCR alpha and TCR beta cDNA libraries with sample barcodes and UMIs came from 5'RACE using constant-segment primers. TCRdb itself ran the 5' RACE reads through MiXCR, one entry per CDR3 protein. The sample records a few hundred thousand distinct CDR3 sequences, around 28% being singletons. The rearrangement links TRBV20-1 to TRBJ2-5; tentatively, D is TRBD2 (7 bases). The sequence was collected from an adult woman who had mild COVID-19 (a few samples of this study predate the infection). Cell type and time point are not known. Sequencing input: PBMCs or a T cell subset sorted from them (not recorded which). The CDR3: CSASGGLHQETQYF. CDR3 in DNA: TGCAGTGCTAGCGGGGGGCTACACCAAGAGACCCAGTACTTC.